This TCR beta chain was found in a study of blood T cells in healthy people across ages. Of note for this clonotype: Its antigen is still unknown.

The use of a sample-barcoded 5' primer and a J-beta primer mix characterized a second PCR of about 7 to 12 cycles. TCRdb reanalysed the 5' RACE reads using MiXCR and keeps one entry per CDR3 protein. The sample lists 630,000 or so distinct CDR3 sequences; about 30% were seen once. V trimming: 3 bases; J trimming: 10 bases; junction bases outside the gene matches: 9. Germline CDR1 reads KGHDR; CDR2 reads SFDVKD. The CDR3 covers 14 residues. Points from the study as a whole: Roughly linear declines in TCR beta diversity per million T cells occurred with age.

What was sequenced was blood. The TCR originated in a woman of 80 years or more in good health. V gene TRBV24-1 combines with J gene TRBJ1-1, with 8 bases matching TRBD1. Here the CDR3 DNA reads TGTGCCACCAGTGATCGACAGGGGCAGGCGGGAGCTTTCTTT. This codes for CATSDRQGQAGAFF.